This T cell receptor (beta chain) is from a study of neurological immune-mediated disorders. The CDR3 contains 17 residues. The V end was cut by 5 bases, the J end by 3 bases, with 23 bases between. Looked up from germline, CDR1 is SGHTA and CDR2 is FQGNSA. A single record per CDR3 protein comes from TCRdb applying MiXCR to the 5' RACE reads. The data show 59,000 or so distinct CDR3 sequences, more than 9.5% seen once. There are many counts of this clonotype. The sequence derives from a woman aged 60-75 years with HTLV-1-associated myelopathy (HAM/TSP). Material: PBMCs. This sequence joins TRBV7-2 and TRBJ2-7, with a possible D match to TRBD2 (5 bases). CDR3 bases: TGTGCCAGCAGCGAAGCGGTAGGGTTGACAAGAAACTACGAGCAGTACTTC. As protein: CASSEAVGLTRNYEQYF.